The following is a TCR beta chain sequence with its context. No cognate antigen has been identified for it. The input lacks base qualities; no much larger clone sits a single base away. RNA was extracted using the RNeasy kit, and roughly 0.45 to 1 microgram was reverse transcribed with random hexamers. TCR beta CDR3 regions were amplified with the immunoSEQ multiplex PCR assay covering 54 Vbeta and 13 Jbeta segments. PCR amplification bias was corrected using a synthetic template baseline for primer optimization and computational correction. Per the source publication's procedure: Only productive sequences were kept, with reads annotated to V, D and J genes according to IMGT and analyzed in immunoSEQ Analyzer. Clonality was computed as one minus Shannon entropy normalized by log2 of the number of productive unique sequences. For each patient and control, public and private clones were evaluated within the 100 most prevalent clones. Clones were defined as Susac-specific if absent from the healthy and MS cohorts, from 900 to 1,300 published viral clones and from other ImmuneACCESS disease sequences. TCRdb reworked the public reads: Q25 trimming with fastp, MiXCR clone assembly, productive beta chains retained. Under each unique CDR3 protein, matching rows form one entry showing the most common genes and DNA. What appears here as the V and J calls and clone size reflects TCRdb's work, not the paper's. The sample includes 250,000 to 300,000 distinct CDR3 sequences, with roughly 85% observed a single time. The ten biggest clones cover approximately 0.2% of the sample.

Including cysteine and phenylalanine, the CDR3 has 15 amino acids. The entry retains the CDR3 DNA only, 45 bases that are in frame from base 1. The germline V gene provides CDR1 MNHEY and CDR2 SVGEGT. Trimming leaves V shorter by 6 bases and J shorter by 0 bases, with the junction holding 6 bases beyond the gene matches. The data were obtained in a study of CD8 T cells in Susac syndrome (dated by TCRdb to the late 2010s). About the full investigation: The study used repertoire sequencing to test whether antigen drove CD8+ T cell activation and differentiation in Susac syndrome. CD8+ T cell repertoire clonality was compared between about a dozen healthy donors, some 14 Susac syndrome patients and 15 multiple sclerosis patients. Overall study results and their limits: The number of individuals in the TCR sequencing and HLA analysis was acknowledged as relatively small.

Peripheral blood CD8+ and CD4+ T cells from healthy donors, Susac syndrome patients and multiple sclerosis patients were profiled by high-throughput TCR beta sequencing. Multiple sclerosis controls were treatment-naive patients with stable or active relapsing-remitting disease fulfilling revised McDonald criteria. Bulk CD8+ and CD4+ T cells were purified by magnetic negative isolation, whereas CD8+ TEMRA cells were enriched by FACS. Blood was collected in EDTA tubes and processed within 24 hours, with PBMCs isolated through density gradient centrifugation. PBMCs destined for TCR sequencing were cryopreserved in liquid nitrogen and later thawed in a 37 °C water bath. The sorted or isolated CD4+, CD8+ and CD8+ TEMRA cells had a purity of 90% or higher.

This receptor was identified in a human donor with multiple sclerosis. The sequence links TRBV6-2 or TRBV6-3 to TRBJ2-3; 7 central bases correspond to TRBD1. What was sequenced was CD8+ T cells from PBMCs. The CDR3 region: CASSRDSLSTDTQYF. Read as DNA, the sequence is TGTGCCAGCAGCCGGGACAGCCTCAGCACAGATACGCAGTATTTT.